This T cell receptor beta chain was identified during a study of identical twins. Study conclusions and caveats: Clonotypes of the beta chain that were abundant in cord blood carried fewer insertions (memory repertoires showed none). Within beta out-of-frame sequences, the excess sharing observed between twins was weaker. Invariant populations such as MAIT and iNKT cells could partly muddle zero-insertion analyses.

Note on this clonotype: The antigen is undetermined.

Trimming stripped 3 bases from V and 1 base from J, with 6 bases between. Germline V gene lookup returns CDR1 MDHEN and CDR2 SYDVKM. This CDR3 region has 14 residues. Template switching created a universal primer site, and the cDNA included unique molecular identifiers. MiXCR was run by TCRdb on the 5' RACE reads, yielding one entry per CDR3 protein. Of about 300,000 distinct CDR3 sequences in the sample, 10% to 15% were seen once. Another study also made use of these data, one on yellow fever vaccine responses in identical twins.

Source material: CD8+ T cells sorted from blood. This rearrangement joins TRBV28 to TRBJ2-2; D is uncertain. This TCR was recovered from a woman younger than 35 in good health. The CDR3 reads CASSFLENTGELFF. DNA for the CDR3: TGTGCCAGCAGTTTTCTAGAGAACACCGGGGAGCTGTTTTTT.